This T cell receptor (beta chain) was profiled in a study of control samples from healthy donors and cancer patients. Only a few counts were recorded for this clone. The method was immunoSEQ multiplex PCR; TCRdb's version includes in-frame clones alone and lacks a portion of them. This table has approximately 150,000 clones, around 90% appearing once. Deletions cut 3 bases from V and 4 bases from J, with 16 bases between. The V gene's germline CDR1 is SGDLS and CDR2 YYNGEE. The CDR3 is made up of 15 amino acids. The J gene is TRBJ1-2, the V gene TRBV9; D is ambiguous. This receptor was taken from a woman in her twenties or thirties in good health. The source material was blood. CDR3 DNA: TGTGCCAGCAGCGCGACCGTCTCGGGTGGCTATGGCTACACCTTC. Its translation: CASSATVSGGYGYTF.